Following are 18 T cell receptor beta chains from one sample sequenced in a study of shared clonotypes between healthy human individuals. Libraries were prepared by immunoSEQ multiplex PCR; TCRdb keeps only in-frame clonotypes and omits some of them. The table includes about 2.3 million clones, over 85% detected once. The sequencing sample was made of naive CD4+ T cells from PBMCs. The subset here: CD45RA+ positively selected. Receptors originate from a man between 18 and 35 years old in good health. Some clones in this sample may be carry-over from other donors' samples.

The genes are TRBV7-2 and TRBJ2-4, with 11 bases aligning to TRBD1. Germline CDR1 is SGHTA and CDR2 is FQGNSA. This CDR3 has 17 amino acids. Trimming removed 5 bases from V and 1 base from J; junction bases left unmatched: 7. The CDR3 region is CASSPKGQGDAKNIQYF. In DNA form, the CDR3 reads TGTGCCAGCAGCCCCAAGGGACAGGGGGACGCCAAAAACATTCAGTACTTC.

The CDR3 here is CASSRPGVGTEAFF. The CDR3 DNA reads as TGTGCCAGCAGCCGGCCAGGGGTGGGAACTGAAGCTTTCTTT. This rearrangement joins TRBV28 to TRBJ1-1; D is possibly TRBD1 (6 bases). Looked up from germline, CDR1 is MDHEN and CDR2 is SYDVKM. Trimming left V 6 bases short and J 5 bases short, with 16 bases between. The CDR3 runs to 14 residues.

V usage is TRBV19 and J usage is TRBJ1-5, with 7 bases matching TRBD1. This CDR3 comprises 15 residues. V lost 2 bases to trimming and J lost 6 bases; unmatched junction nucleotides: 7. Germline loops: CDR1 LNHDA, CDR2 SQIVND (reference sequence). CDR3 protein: CASSITGTALQPQHF. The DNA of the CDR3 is TGTGCCAGTAGTATAACTGGGACAGCCCTTCAGCCCCAGCATTTT. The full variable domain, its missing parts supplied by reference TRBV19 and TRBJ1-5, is DGGITQSPKYLFRKEGQNVTLSCEQNLNHDAMYWYRQDPGQGLRLIYYSQIVNDFQKGDIAEGYSVSREKKESFPLTVTSAQKNPTAFYLCASSITGTALQPQHFGDGTRLSIL.

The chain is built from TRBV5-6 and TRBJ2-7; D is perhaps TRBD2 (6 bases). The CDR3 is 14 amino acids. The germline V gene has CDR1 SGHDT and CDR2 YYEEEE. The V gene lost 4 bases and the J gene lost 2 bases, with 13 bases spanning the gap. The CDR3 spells CASSTRGGTYEQYF. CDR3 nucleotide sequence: TGTGCCAGCAGCACCCGCGGAGGGACCTACGAGCAGTACTTC.

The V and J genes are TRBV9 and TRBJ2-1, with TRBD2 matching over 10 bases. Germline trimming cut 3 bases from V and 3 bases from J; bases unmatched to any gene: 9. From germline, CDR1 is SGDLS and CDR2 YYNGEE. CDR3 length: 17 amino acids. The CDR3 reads CASSEGSGRAIYNEQFF. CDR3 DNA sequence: TGTGCCAGCAGCGAAGGGAGCGGGAGGGCCATCTACAATGAGCAGTTCTTC.

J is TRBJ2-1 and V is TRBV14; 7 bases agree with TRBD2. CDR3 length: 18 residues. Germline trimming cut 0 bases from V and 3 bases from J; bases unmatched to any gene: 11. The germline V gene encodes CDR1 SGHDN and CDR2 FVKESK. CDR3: CASSQDFRVAGRYNEQFF. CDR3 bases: TGTGCCAGCAGCCAAGATTTCCGTGTAGCGGGTCGCTACAATGAGCAGTTCTTC.

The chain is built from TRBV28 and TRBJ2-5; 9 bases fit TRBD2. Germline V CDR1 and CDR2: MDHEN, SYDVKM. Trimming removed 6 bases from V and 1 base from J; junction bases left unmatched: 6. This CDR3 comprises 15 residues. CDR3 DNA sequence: TGTGCCAGCAGGAATGCGGGAGGGCCCCAAGAGACCCAGTACTTC. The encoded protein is CASRNAGGPQETQYF.

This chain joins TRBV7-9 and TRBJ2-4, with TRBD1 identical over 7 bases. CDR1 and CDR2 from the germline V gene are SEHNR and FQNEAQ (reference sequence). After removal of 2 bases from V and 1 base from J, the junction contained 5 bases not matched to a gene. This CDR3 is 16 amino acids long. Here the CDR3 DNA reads TGTGCCAGCAGCTTAATCACAGGGGACGCCAAAAACATTCAGTACTTC. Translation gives CASSLITGDAKNIQYF.

CDR3 protein: CAWATGGGWDIQYF. CDR3 coding DNA: TGTGCCTGGGCGACAGGGGGGGGTTGGGACATTCAGTACTTC. The rearrangement joins TRBV30 to TRBJ2-4; 9 positions match TRBD1. Trimming removed 5 bases from V and 8 bases from J; junction bases left unmatched: 10. The germline gives CDR1 GTSNPN, CDR2 SVGIG (reference sequence). CDR3 length equals 14 residues.

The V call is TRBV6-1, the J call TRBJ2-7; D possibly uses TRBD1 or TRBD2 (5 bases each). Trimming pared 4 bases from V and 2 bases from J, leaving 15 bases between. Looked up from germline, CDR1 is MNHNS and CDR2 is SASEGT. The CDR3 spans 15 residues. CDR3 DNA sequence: TGTGCCAGCAGTGGCGCCGGGACCGCGGCCTACGAGCAGTACTTC. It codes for CASSGAGTAAYEQYF.

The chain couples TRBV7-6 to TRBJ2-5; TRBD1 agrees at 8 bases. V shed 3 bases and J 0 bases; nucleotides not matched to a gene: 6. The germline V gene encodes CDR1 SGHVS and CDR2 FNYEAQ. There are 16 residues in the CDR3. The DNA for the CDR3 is TGTGCCAGCAGCTTGGGACAGGCCTTGTACCAAGAGACCCAGTACTTC. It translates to CASSLGQALYQETQYF.

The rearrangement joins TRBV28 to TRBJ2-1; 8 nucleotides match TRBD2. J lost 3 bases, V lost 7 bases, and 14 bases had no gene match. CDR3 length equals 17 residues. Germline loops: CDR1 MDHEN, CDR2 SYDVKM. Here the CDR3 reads CASTPKGGRRYYNEQFF. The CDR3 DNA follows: TGTGCCAGCACCCCGAAGGGCGGGAGGCGCTACTACAATGAGCAGTTCTTC.

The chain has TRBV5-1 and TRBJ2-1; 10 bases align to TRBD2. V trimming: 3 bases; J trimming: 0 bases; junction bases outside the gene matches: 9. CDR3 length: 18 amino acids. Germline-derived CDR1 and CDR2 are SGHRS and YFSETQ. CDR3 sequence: CASSYGGASGSSYNEQFF. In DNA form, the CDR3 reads TGCGCCAGCAGCTACGGTGGGGCTAGCGGGAGCTCCTACAATGAGCAGTTCTTC.

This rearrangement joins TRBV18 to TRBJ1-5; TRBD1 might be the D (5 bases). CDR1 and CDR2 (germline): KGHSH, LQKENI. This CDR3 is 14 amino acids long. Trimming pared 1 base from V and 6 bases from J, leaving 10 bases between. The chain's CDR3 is CASSPLGVIQPQHF. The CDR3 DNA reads TGTGCCAGCTCACCACTGGGGGTTATTCAGCCCCAGCATTTT.

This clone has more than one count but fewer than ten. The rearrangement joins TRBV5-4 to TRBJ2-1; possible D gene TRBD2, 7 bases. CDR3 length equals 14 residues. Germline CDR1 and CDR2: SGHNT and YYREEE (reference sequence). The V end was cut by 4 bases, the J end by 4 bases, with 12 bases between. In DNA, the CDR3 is TGTGCCAGCAGCCGGGAGGACAGATACAATGAGCAGTTCTTC. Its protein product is CASSREDRYNEQFF.

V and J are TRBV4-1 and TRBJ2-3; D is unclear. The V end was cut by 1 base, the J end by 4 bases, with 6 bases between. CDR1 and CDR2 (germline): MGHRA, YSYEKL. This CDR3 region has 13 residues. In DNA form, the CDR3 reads TGCGCCAGCAGCCAAGCGATGGCAGATACGCAGTATTTT. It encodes CASSQAMADTQYF.

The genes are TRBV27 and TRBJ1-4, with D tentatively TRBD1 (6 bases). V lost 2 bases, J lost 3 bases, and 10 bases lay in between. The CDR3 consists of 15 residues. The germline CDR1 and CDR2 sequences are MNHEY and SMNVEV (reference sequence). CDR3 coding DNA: TGTGCCAGCAGTTTAAACAGGGCGGCTAATGAAAAACTGTTTTTT. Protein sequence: CASSLNRAANEKLFF.

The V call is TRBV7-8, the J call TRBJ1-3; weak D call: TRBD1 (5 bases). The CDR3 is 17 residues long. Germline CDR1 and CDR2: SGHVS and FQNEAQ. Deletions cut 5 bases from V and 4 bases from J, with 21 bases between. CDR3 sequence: CASSPRLGGSGGNTIYF. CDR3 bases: TGTGCCAGCAGCCCCCGCCTTGGGGGGAGCGGGGGAAACACCATATATTTT.